One and the same sample provided the 22 T cell receptor beta chains below, sequenced in a study of T cells after yellow fever vaccination. One entry per CDR3 protein, called by TCRdb with MiXCR from the 5' RACE reads. Of approximately 90,000 distinct CDR3 sequences in the sample, approximately 5.5% are singletons; the top ten hold more than 40%. The sequencing used CD8+ T cells sorted from PBMCs, collected 10 days after the yellow fever booster vaccination. Receptor source: a man between 18 and 35 years old who received the YFV17D yellow fever vaccine.

This clonotype has more than one count but fewer than ten. In DNA form, the CDR3 reads TGCAGCGTTGATCAGGGGGCCGATGAGCAGTTCTTC. Its protein is CSVDQGADEQFF. The gene calls are TRBV29-1 and TRBJ2-1; 8 bases agree with TRBD1. Unmatched junction bases numbered 3, after V lost 3 bases and J lost 8 bases. The CDR3 length is 12 residues. CDR1 is SQVTM, CDR2 ANQGSEA, per germline.

This chain links TRBV27 with TRBJ2-1, with D unresolved. Trimming took 3 bases from V and 3 from J, leaving 15 bases between them. Germline-derived CDR1 and CDR2 are MNHEY and SMNVEV (reference sequence). The CDR3 spans 16 residues. The DNA for the CDR3 is TGTGCCAGCAGTTTGGAGTTGGGTACTGTCTACAATGAGCAGTTCTTC. It encodes CASSLELGTVYNEQFF.

The rearrangement joins TRBV2 to TRBJ1-2, with D hard to call. Germline values: CDR1 SNHLY, CDR2 FYNNEI. This CDR3 has 11 residues. Trimming stripped 6 bases from V and 2 bases from J, with 4 bases between. The CDR3 nucleotides are TGTGCCAGCAGGGAAAACTATGGCTACACCTTC. This codes for CASRENYGYTF.

The chain joins TRBV7-9 to TRBJ1-5; perhaps TRBD1 as D (6 bases). The germline CDR1 and CDR2 sequences are SEHNR and FQNEAQ (reference sequence). The ends were cut back, 4 bases at V and 1 base at J, with 8 bases in the middle. The CDR3 length is 14 residues. The CDR3 sequence: CASSSQGSNQPQHF. CDR3 DNA sequence: TGTGCCAGCAGCTCACAGGGAAGCAATCAGCCCCAGCATTTT.

This clonotype was counted between two and nine times. J is TRBJ2-3 and V is TRBV5-4; 10 bases are shared with TRBD2. After removal of 4 bases from V and 5 bases from J, the junction contained 7 bases not matched to a gene. The germline gives CDR1 SGHNT, CDR2 YYREEE (reference sequence). The CDR3 is made up of 15 amino acids. Here the CDR3 DNA reads TGTGCCAGCAGCGATGCAGCGGGGGGGCAAGATACGCAGTATTTT. Residues: CASSDAAGGQDTQYF.

The V gene is TRBV3-1, the J gene TRBJ1-1; no definite D call. Trimming cost V 0 bases and J 3 bases, with 11 bases left between them. There are 15 residues in the CDR3. Per the germline V gene, CDR1 is LGHDT and CDR2 is YNNKEL (reference sequence). In nucleotides, the CDR3 is TGTGCCAGCAGCCAAGAAGACATAAGGCACACTGAAGCTTTCTTT. Its protein product is CASSQEDIRHTEAFF.

This clonotype was picked up many times. This chain uses TRBV12-3 or TRBV12-4 with TRBJ2-5; D unresolved. The V end was cut by 4 bases, the J end by 2 bases, with 11 bases between. The CDR3 sequence is 14 residues long. The DNA for the CDR3 is TGTGCCAGCAGTTCGACCGGTGGACAAGAGACCCAGTACTTC. Its protein product is CASSSTGGQETQYF.

This clonotype was found a few times. The chain recombines TRBV6-5 with TRBJ1-5; D possibly corresponds to TRBD1 (5 bases). Germline loops: CDR1 MNHEY, CDR2 SVGAGI. Trimming took off 0 bases at V and 5 bases at J, with 8 bases between the two ends. CDR3 size: 14 residues. The CDR3 bases are TGTGCCAGCAGTTACTCGTGGGGGGATCAGCCCCAGCATTTT. It is translated as CASSYSWGDQPQHF.

This clonotype has more than one count but fewer than ten. The chain is built from TRBV6-5 and TRBJ1-6; 8 bases are a match to TRBD1. Germline values: CDR1 MNHEY, CDR2 SVGAGI. The ends lost 3 bases at V and 13 bases at J; junction bases unmatched: 8. This CDR3 region has 14 residues. The CDR3 here is CASSYSGTGMPLHF. The CDR3 DNA is TGTGCCAGCAGTTATTCCGGGACAGGCATGCCCCTCCACTTT.

In this sample, this clonotype turned up a few times. For the CDR3, the DNA is TGCGCCAGCACCCCTAGGACAGGGAATCCTTGGGAGCAGTACTTC. This codes for CASTPRTGNPWEQYF. V gene TRBV10-2 combines with J gene TRBJ2-7; TRBD1 matches at 8 bases. Trimming took 7 bases from V and 7 from J; bases not matched to a gene: 15. Per germline, CDR1 WSHSY and CDR2 SAAADI. The CDR3 totals 15 residues.

The gene calls are TRBV5-1 and TRBJ2-1; possible D gene TRBD2, 6 bases. Trimming removed 0 bases from V and 9 bases from J, with 13 bases in between. The CDR3 length is 14 residues. Germline CDR1 SGHRS, CDR2 YFSETQ. CDR3 DNA: TGCGCCAGCAGCTTGGCCCGGGGGATCGGTGAGCAGTTCTTC. Translated, it gives CASSLARGIGEQFF.

There are a few counts of this clonotype. This chain connects TRBV12-3 or TRBV12-4 to TRBJ1-3; TRBD1 matches at 8 bases. This CDR3 is 17 amino acids long. The V gene end was trimmed by 5 bases and the J gene end by 4 bases; junction bases not matched to a gene: 13. The chain's CDR3 is CASSPPTGAILGNTIYF. CDR3 bases: TGTGCCAGCAGTCCCCCGACAGGGGCCATCCTAGGAAACACCATATATTTT.

This clonotype came up a few times. The rearrangement uses TRBV23-1 and TRBJ2-1, with 9 bases identical to TRBD1. TRBV23-1 is annotated as an ORF whose role is uncertain. J was trimmed by 0 bases and V by 4 bases; bases with no gene match: 4. This CDR3 has 16 amino acids. Written as DNA, the CDR3 is TGCGCCAGCAGTCGACAGGGGGATCCCTCCTACAATGAGCAGTTCTTC. As protein: CASSRQGDPSYNEQFF.

In this sample, this clonotype turned up many times. This chain uses TRBV9 with TRBJ2-3; TRBD2 is a possible D gene (5 bases). Deletions cut 2 bases from V and 4 bases from J, with 14 bases between. In germline, CDR1 is SGDLS, CDR2 YYNGEE. This CDR3 has 15 residues. CDR3 amino acids: CASSVTPGIADTQYF. The CDR3 DNA is TGTGCCAGCAGCGTCACCCCCGGGATTGCAGATACGCAGTATTTT. The full variable domain, rest sourced from reference TRBV9 and TRBJ2-3, is DSGVTQTPKHLITATGQRVTLRCSPRSGDLSVYWYQQSLDQGLQFLIQYYNGEERAKGNILERFSAQQFPDLHSELNLSSLELGDSALYFCASSVTPGIADTQYFGPGTRLTVL.

This clonotype occurred a few times. This rearrangement joins TRBV28 to TRBJ2-1, with D tentatively TRBD2 (5 bases). CDR1 MDHEN and CDR2 SYDVKM come from the germline V gene. The V end was cut by 7 bases, the J end by 4 bases, with 11 bases between. The CDR3 contains 13 residues. The CDR3 protein is CASNDRTYNEQFF. CDR3 DNA: TGTGCCAGCAACGACCGGACTTACAATGAGCAGTTCTTC.

This clonotype was seen more than once but under ten times. This chain joins TRBV4-1 and TRBJ1-2; D not certain. The CDR3 is made up of 14 amino acids. From germline, CDR1 is MGHRA and CDR2 YSYEKL. The V end lost 4 bases, the J end lost 3 bases, and 12 bases lay between the germline ends. CDR3 nucleotides: TGCGCCAGCAGCCCACGGCAGGCCTACTATGGCTACACCTTC. Amino acid sequence: CASSPRQAYYGYTF.

In this sample, this clonotype turned up many times. V gene TRBV9 combines with J gene TRBJ1-1; D remains ambiguous. Germline V gives CDR1 SGDLS, CDR2 YYNGEE. V lost 0 bases and J 4 bases, leaving 13 bases between the germline ends. The CDR3 consists of 15 residues. The CDR3 loop is CASSVGSASGTEAFF. The CDR3 DNA follows: TGTGCCAGCAGCGTAGGGTCCGCTTCGGGCACTGAAGCTTTCTTT.

The chain uses TRBV14 and TRBJ2-5; no clear D gene. Germline V lookup: CDR1 SGHDN, CDR2 FVKESK. V was shortened by 2 bases and J by 4 bases, with 2 bases between the two germline ends. This CDR3 is built from 11 residues. CDR3 residues: CASSQRETQYF. The CDR3 nucleotides are TGTGCCAGCAGCCAAAGAGAGACCCAGTACTTC. The variable domain in full, completed from reference TRBV14 and TRBJ2-5, reads EAGVTQFPSHSVIEKGQTVTLRCDPISGHDNLYWYRRVMGKEIKFLLHFVKESKQDESGMPNNRFLAERTGGTYSTLKVQPAELEDSGVYFCASSQRETQYFGPGTRLLVL.

V is TRBV19 and J is TRBJ1-6; 8 bases line up with TRBD1. From germline, CDR1 is LNHDA and CDR2 SQIVND (reference sequence). With V trimmed by 3 bases and J by 9 bases, 10 bases remained unmatched. The CDR3 sequence is 16 residues long. Written as DNA, the CDR3 is TGTGCCAGTAGTATCGGTGGCCCAGGGGGCTTTTCACCCCTCCACTTT. Encoded protein: CASSIGGPGGFSPLHF.

In this sample, this clonotype turned up a few times. V is TRBV19 and J is TRBJ2-7; 10 bases map to TRBD1. V gave up 2 bases and J gave up 2 bases; unmatched junction bases: 3. The CDR3 covers 15 residues. Looked up from germline, CDR1 is LNHDA and CDR2 is SQIVND (reference sequence). The CDR3 here is CASSIIGQGAYEQYF. DNA for the CDR3: TGTGCCAGTAGTATAATAGGACAGGGGGCCTACGAGCAGTACTTC.

This clonotype was counted between two and nine times. The chain carries TRBV12-3 or TRBV12-4 and TRBJ1-4, with 7 bases lining up with TRBD1. The V and J ends lost 5 bases and 1 base, in that order; junction bases with no gene match: 4. The CDR3 length is 15 residues. DNA of the CDR3: TGTGCCAGCAGTGCCGGGACAGAAACTAATGAAAAACTGTTTTTT. It specifies CASSAGTETNEKLFF.

J is TRBJ2-3 and V is TRBV7-6; D not certain. Germline V CDR1 and CDR2: SGHVS, FNYEAQ. V was cut by 5 bases and J by 2 bases, with 8 bases left in between. CDR3 length: 13 amino acids. The DNA for the CDR3 is TGTGCCAGCAGCGGGCGGCTCACAGATACGCAGTATTTT. Translated: CASSGRLTDTQYF.